One and the same sample provided the 6 T cell receptor beta chains below, sequenced in a study of cytomegalovirus exposure and HLA in healthy donors. Use of 60 Vbeta and 13 Jbeta primers characterized the PCR. The data were produced by immunoSEQ multiplex PCR, yet TCRdb's version contains in-frame clones alone and is incomplete. The top ten hold about 11% of the sample, which has about 120,000 clones, 65% to 90% seen once. Sequencing was done on a sample of PBMCs. These receptors all come from a male donor in good health and CMV-seropositive.

J is TRBJ2-7 and V is TRBV28; 8 nucleotides align to TRBD1. Germline CDR1 MDHEN, CDR2 SYDVKM. This CDR3 spans 15 amino acids. V lost 5 bases to trimming and J lost 1 base; unmatched junction nucleotides: 7. The CDR3 DNA is TGTGCCAGCAGTCCCCATCGGGACAGGTCCTACGAGCAGTACTTC. It specifies CASSPHRDRSYEQYF.

The chain has TRBV27 and TRBJ1-1, with 10 bases fitting TRBD1. V lost 6 bases, J lost 4 bases, and 5 bases stayed unmatched. CDR1 is MNHEY, CDR2 SMNVEV, per germline (reference sequence). CDR3 size: 14 residues. The CDR3, as DNA: TGTGCCAGCAGCCACCGGGACAGGGGCACTGAAGCTTTCTTT. Encoded protein: CASSHRDRGTEAFF.

The V gene is TRBV5-5, the J gene TRBJ2-1, with TRBD1 matching 11 bases. Trimming at V came to 3 bases and at J to 3 bases, leaving 5 bases not matched to a gene. The germline V gene encodes CDR1 SGHKS and CDR2 YYEKEE (reference sequence). This CDR3 spans 16 amino acids. The CDR3 protein is CASSSGTGGVYNEQFF. CDR3 coding DNA: TGTGCCAGCAGCTCGGGGACAGGGGGAGTCTACAATGAGCAGTTCTTC.

The chain has TRBV2 and TRBJ1-4; D possibly corresponds to TRBD1 (6 bases). Germline V gives CDR1 SNHLY, CDR2 FYNNEI. Trimming stripped 11 bases from V and 0 bases from J, with 10 bases between. The CDR3 loop spans 13 amino acids. CDR3 sequence: CAASGATNEKLFF. The CDR3, as DNA: TGTGCCGCCTCAGGGGCAACTAATGAAAAACTGTTTTTT.

The count of this clone is one. The chain is built from TRBV5-6 and TRBJ2-7; D is ambiguous. Per the germline V gene, CDR1 is SGHDT and CDR2 is YYEEEE. This CDR3 has 14 residues. V was clipped by 1 base and J by 3 bases, with 11 bases between them. The CDR3 region is CASSLMLESYEQYF. The CDR3 nucleotides read TGTGCCAGCAGCTTGATGTTGGAGAGCTACGAGCAGTACTTC.

This chain joins TRBV19 and TRBJ1-1, with D unclear. CDR1 is LNHDA and CDR2 is SQIVND in the germline V gene (reference sequence). This CDR3 is 15 amino acids long. V lost 3 bases and J 4 bases, leaving 15 bases between the germline ends. The CDR3 DNA reads as TGTGCCAGTAGTATCGGGCTCCGGGGATTCACTGAAGCTTTCTTT. Its protein product is CASSIGLRGFTEAFF. The entire variable domain, with the rest obtained from reference TRBV19 and TRBJ1-1, is as follows: DGGITQSPKYLFRKEGQNVTLSCEQNLNHDAMYWYRQDPGQGLRLIYYSQIVNDFQKGDIAEGYSVSREKKESFPLTVTSAQKNPTAFYLCASSIGLRGFTEAFFGQGTRLTVV.